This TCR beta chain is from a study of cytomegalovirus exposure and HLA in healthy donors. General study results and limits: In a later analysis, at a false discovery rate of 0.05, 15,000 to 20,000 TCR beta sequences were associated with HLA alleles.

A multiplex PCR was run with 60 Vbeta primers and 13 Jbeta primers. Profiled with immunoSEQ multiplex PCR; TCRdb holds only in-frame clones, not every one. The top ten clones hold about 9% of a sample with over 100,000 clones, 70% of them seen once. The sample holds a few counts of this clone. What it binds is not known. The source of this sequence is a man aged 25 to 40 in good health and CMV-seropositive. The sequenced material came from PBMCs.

This CDR3 reads CASSLGIGSGNTIYF. In DNA form, the CDR3 reads TGTGCCAGCAGCTTGGGAATCGGCTCTGGAAACACCATATATTTT. The V gene is TRBV5-4, the J gene TRBJ1-3; D is undetermined. Trimming shortened V by 0 bases and J by 0 bases, and 7 bases separated the two germline ends. The CDR3 spans 15 residues. Germline V CDR1 and CDR2: SGHNT, YYREEE (reference sequence). The full variable domain, in which reference TRBV5-4 and TRBJ1-3 provide the parts outside the CDR3, is ETGVTQSPTHLIKTRGQQVTLRCSSQSGHNTVSWYQQALGQGPQFIFQYYREEENGRGNFPPRFSGLQFPNYSSELNVNALELDDSALYLCASSLGIGSGNTIYFGEGSWLTVV.